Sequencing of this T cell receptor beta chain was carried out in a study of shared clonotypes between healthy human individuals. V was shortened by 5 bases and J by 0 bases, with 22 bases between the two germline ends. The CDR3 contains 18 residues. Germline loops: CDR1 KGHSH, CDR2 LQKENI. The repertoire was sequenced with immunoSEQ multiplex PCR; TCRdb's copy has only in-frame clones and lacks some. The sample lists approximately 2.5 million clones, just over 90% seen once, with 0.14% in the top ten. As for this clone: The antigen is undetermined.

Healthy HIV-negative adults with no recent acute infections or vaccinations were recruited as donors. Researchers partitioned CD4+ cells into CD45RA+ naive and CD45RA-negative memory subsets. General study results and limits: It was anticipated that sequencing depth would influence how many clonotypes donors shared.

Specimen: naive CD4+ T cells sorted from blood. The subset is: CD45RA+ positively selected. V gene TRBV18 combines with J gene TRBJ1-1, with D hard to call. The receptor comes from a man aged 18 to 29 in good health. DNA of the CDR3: TGTGCCAGCTCAATTTCGAGGACCTCAGTGGGCTTGAACACTGAAGCTTTCTTT. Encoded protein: CASSISRTSVGLNTEAFF.